This T cell receptor (beta chain) was sequenced during a study of OX40 agonist ivuxolimab in advanced cancers. Study as a whole: The patients' treatment was ivuxolimab, an agonistic anti-OX40 (CD134) antibody. A male proportion of 82.7% was recorded, with mean age approximately 56 years and range 23 to 79.

About this clone itself: Its antigen remains unidentified.

Libraries were prepared by immunoSEQ multiplex PCR; TCRdb keeps only in-frame clonotypes and omits some of them. Of fewer than 60,000 clones listed, 82% are singletons. General observations from the study: Compared with others, partial responders at 0.1-3.0 mg/kg displayed clonal expansion among the lowest. At 0.1 to 3.0 mg/kg and by week 6, CD4+ and CD8+ T cells in the blood had expanded clonally.

The CDR3 contains 14 residues. V lost 6 bases, J lost 8 bases, and 19 bases lay in between. Germline CDR1 is MNHEY and CDR2 is SVGAGI. This clonotype originated in an adult with an advanced solid tumor such as melanoma, head and neck, liver or kidney cancer. Sequenced here: CD4+ or CD8+ T cells sorted from blood, sampled in a trial of the OX40 agonist ivuxolimab. The chain carries TRBV6-5 and TRBJ1-2; a possible D gene is TRBD1 (6 bases). CDR3 sequence (DNA): TGTGCCAGCAGCCTGAATTTGGGACAAAAGGGCTACACCTTC. Protein sequence: CASSLNLGQKGYTF.